This T cell receptor (beta chain) was captured by sequencing in a study of T cells in Graves' hyperthyroidism and ophthalmopathy. Study results and limitations: Blood samples included most of the expanded thyroid clonotypes exceeding 0.001.

The V end lost 4 bases, the J end lost 7 bases, and 16 bases lay between the germline ends. The CDR3 sequence is 14 residues long. Per germline, CDR1 SGHAT and CDR2 FQNNGV. It was RNA transcripts that yielded the amplified TCR beta CDR3 regions. The study used the HTBI primer set for a first-round RT-PCR of the TCR CDR3. TCRdb re-derived calls from the multiplex PCR reads in MiXCR, one entry per CDR3 protein. This table has 600,000 to 650,000 distinct CDR3 sequences, 15% to 20% appearing once. This clonotype was counted ten times or more. As yet, its antigen is unknown. Sequencing was carried out using blood. This chain joins TRBV11-2 and TRBJ1-1; D gene unclear. The sequence came from a woman aged 25 to 45 with Graves' hyperthyroidism. CDR3 sequence reads: CASSSSPRSVEAFF. CDR3 DNA: TGTGCCAGCAGCTCCAGCCCCCGGTCTGTTGAAGCTTTCTTT. Full variable domain (missing parts from reference TRBV11-2 and TRBJ1-1): EAGVAQSPRYKIIEKRQSVAFWCNPISGHATLYWYQQILGQGPKLLIQFQNNGVVDDSQLPKDRFSAERLKGVDSTLKIQPAKLEDSAVYLCASSSSPRSVEAFFGQGTRLTVV.